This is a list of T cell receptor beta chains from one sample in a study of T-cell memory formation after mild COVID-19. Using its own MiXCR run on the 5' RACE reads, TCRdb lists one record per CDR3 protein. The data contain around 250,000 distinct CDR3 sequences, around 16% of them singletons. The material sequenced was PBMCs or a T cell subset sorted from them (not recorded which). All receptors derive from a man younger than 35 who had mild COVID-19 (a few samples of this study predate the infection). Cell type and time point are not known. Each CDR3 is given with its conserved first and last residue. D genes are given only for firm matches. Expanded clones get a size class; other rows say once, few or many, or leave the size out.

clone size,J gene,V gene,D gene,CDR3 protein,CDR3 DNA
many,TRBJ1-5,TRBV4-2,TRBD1,CASSRAGQEPLPQHF,TGTGCCAGCAGCCGAGCAGGACAGGAGCCGCTGCCCCAGCATTTT
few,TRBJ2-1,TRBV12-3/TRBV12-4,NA,CASSLLQGYNEQFF,TGTGCCAGCAGTTTACTACAGGGCTACAATGAGCAGTTCTTC
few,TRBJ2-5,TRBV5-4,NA,CASSSWGSATQYF,TGTGCCAGCAGCTCTTGGGGGAGTGCGACCCAGTACTTC
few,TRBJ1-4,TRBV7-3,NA,CASSSPPDEKLFF,TGTGCCAGCAGCTCGCCCCCTGATGAAAAACTGTTTTTT
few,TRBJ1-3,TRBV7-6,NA,CASSLVLGSSGNTIYF,TGTGCCAGCAGCTTAGTTCTGGGGAGCTCTGGAAACACCATATATTTT
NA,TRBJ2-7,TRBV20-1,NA,CSATQGSEQYF,TGCAGTGCCACTCAGGGTTCCGAGCAGTACTTC
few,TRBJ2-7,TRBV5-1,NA,CASSGRQGNDEQYF,TGCGCCAGCAGCGGACGCCAGGGGAACGACGAGCAGTACTTC
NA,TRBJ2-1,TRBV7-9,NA,CASSWGTDEQFF,TGTGCCAGCAGCTGGGGGACGGATGAGCAGTTCTTC
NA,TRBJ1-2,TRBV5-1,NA,CASSLNGVEGYTF,TGCGCCAGCAGCTTGAACGGGGTGGAGGGCTACACCTTC
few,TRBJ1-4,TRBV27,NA,CASSLTTATNEKLFF,TGTGCCAGCAGTTTAACGACAGCAACTAATGAAAAACTGTTTTTT
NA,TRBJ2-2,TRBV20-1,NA,CSARDLVTGELFF,TGCAGTGCTAGAGACCTAGTCACCGGGGAGCTGTTTTTT
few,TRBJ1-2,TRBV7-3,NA,CASSSTEALNGYTF,TGTGCCAGCAGCTCGACTGAAGCCTTGAACGGCTACACCTTC
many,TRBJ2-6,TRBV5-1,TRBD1,CASSAGTGSGANVLTF,TGCGCCAGCAGCGCCGGGACAGGGTCTGGGGCCAACGTCCTGACTTTC
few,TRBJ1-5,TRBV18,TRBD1,CASSPQGAHQPQHF,TGTGCCAGCTCACCACAGGGGGCCCATCAGCCCCAGCATTTT
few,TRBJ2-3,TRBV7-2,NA,CASSSKSDTQYF,TGTGCCAGCAGCTCCAAGTCAGATACGCAGTATTTT
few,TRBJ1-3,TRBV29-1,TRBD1,CSVGDRGNTIYF,TGCAGCGTTGGGGACAGGGGAAACACCATATATTTT
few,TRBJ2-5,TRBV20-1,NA,CSARVSGGTETQYF,TGCAGTGCTAGAGTCTCGGGGGGCACAGAGACCCAGTACTTC
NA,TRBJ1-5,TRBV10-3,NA,CATQSGEGQPQHF,TGTGCCACCCAAAGCGGGGAAGGACAGCCCCAGCATTTT
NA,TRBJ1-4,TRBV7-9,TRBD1,CASSSQMGQDEKLFF,TGTGCCAGCAGCTCCCAGATGGGACAGGATGAAAAACTGTTTTTT
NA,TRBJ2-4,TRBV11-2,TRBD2,CASTPWGGKNIQYF,TGTGCCAGCACCCCCTGGGGGGGGAAAAACATTCAGTACTTC
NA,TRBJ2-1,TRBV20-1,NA,CSARGRAGGDEQFF,TGCAGTGCTAGAGGAAGGGCTGGTGGGGATGAGCAGTTCTTC
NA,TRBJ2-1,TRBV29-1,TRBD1,CSVSGQAYNEQFF,TGCAGCGTTAGCGGACAGGCTTACAATGAGCAGTTCTTC
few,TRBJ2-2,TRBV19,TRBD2,CASRAFSGAITGELFF,TGTGCCAGTAGAGCATTTAGCGGGGCGATCACCGGGGAGCTGTTTTTT
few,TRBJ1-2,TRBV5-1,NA,CASSLLGRTNYGYTF,TGCGCCAGCAGCCTACTCGGCAGAACTAACTATGGCTACACCTTC
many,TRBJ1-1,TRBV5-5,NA,CASSEGAPGGTEAFF,TGTGCCAGCAGCGAGGGCGCTCCGGGGGGCACTGAAGCTTTCTTT
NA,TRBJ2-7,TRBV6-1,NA,CASSDPAGEQYF,TGTGCCAGCAGCGACCCCGCGGGAGAGCAGTACTTC
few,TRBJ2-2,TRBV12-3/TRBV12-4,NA,CASSLGGISRTGELFF,TGTGCCAGCAGTTTAGGAGGGATCAGCAGGACCGGGGAGCTGTTTTTT
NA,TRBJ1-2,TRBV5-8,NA,CAGTYGYTF,TGTGCCGGCACCTATGGCTACACCTTC
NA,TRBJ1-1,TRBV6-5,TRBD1,CASSYSTGMNTEAFF,TGTGCCAGCAGTTACTCGACAGGGATGAACACTGAAGCTTTCTTT
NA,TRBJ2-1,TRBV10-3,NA,CAIRVSGGGNEQFF,TGTGCCATCCGGGTTTCGGGGGGCGGGAATGAGCAGTTCTTC
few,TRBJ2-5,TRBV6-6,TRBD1,CASSPSGTGRRETQYF,TGTGCCAGCAGTCCAAGTGGGACAGGGAGAAGAGAGACCCAGTACTTC
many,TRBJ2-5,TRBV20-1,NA,CSASLPDPETQYF,TGCAGTGCTAGTCTTCCAGATCCGGAGACCCAGTACTTC
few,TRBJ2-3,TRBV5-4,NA,CASSLTGLLDTQYF,TGTGCCAGCAGCTTGACCGGGCTTCTAGATACGCAGTATTTT
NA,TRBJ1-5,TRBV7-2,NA,CASSLLGRGNQPQHF,TGTGCCAGCAGCTTACTGGGGCGTGGCAATCAGCCCCAGCATTTT
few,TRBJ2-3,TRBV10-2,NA,CASSGTTDTQYF,TGCGCCAGCAGCGGGACCACAGATACGCAGTATTTT
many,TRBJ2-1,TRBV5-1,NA,CASSFPGDYNEQFF,TGCGCCAGCAGCTTCCCAGGGGATTACAATGAGCAGTTCTTC
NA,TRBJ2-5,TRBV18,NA,CASSPGWETQYF,TGTGCCAGCTCCCCAGGGTGGGAGACCCAGTACTTC
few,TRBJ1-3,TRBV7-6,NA,CASSRGRVSGNTIYF,TGTGCCAGCAGCAGGGGAAGGGTCTCTGGAAACACCATATATTTT
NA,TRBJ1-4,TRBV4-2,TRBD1,CASSQGDRVIEKLFF,TGTGCCAGCAGCCAGGGGGACAGGGTTATTGAAAAACTGTTTTTT
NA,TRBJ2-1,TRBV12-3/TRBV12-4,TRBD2,CASSWSSGGPVEQFF,TGTGCCAGCAGTTGGTCTAGCGGGGGGCCGGTGGAGCAGTTCTTC
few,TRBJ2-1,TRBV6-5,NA,CASSKVGGRQFF,TGTGCCAGCAGCAAAGTCGGGGGTAGGCAGTTCTTC
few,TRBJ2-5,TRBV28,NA,CASSYPVVETQYF,TGTGCCAGCAGTTACCCGGTGGTGGAGACCCAGTACTTC